These T cell receptor beta chains were read from a single sample in a study of beta chain features in type 1 diabetes. This table comes from immunoSEQ multiplex PCR, and its TCRdb copy is limited to in-frame clones, with some not included. The sample contains about 22,000 clones, under 60% of which appear only once. Sequenced: stem cell memory CD4+ T cells from blood. The origin of the receptors is a man in his late teens or twenties with type 1 diabetes. The CDR3 runs from the conserved cysteine through the conserved F or W. The D gene is left open where the match is weak. Clone size is stated in some rows and not others, as once, few, many or a class when expanded.

CDR3aa: CASSLGSGQSYEQYF; CDR3nt: TGTGCCAGCAGCTTGGGATCGGGACAGAGCTACGAGCAGTACTTC; v_gene: TRBV7-2; d_gene: TRBD1; len: 15; abundance: NA; j_gene: TRBJ2-7
CDR3aa: CASSFEYRGYEQYF; CDR3nt: TGTGCCAGCAGCTTCGAATATCGAGGCTACGAGCAGTACTTC; v_gene: TRBV7-2; d_gene: NA; len: 14; abundance: NA; j_gene: TRBJ2-7
CDR3aa: CATSRDRDTEAFF; CDR3nt: TGTGCCACCAGCCGAGACAGGGACACTGAAGCTTTCTTT; v_gene: TRBV15; d_gene: TRBD1; len: 13; abundance: NA; j_gene: TRBJ1-1
CDR3aa: CASSLASRYRGDTEAFF; CDR3nt: TGTGCCAGCAGCTTAGCATCGAGGTACAGGGGAGACACTGAAGCTTTCTTT; v_gene: TRBV7-6; d_gene: TRBD1; len: 17; abundance: few; j_gene: TRBJ1-1
CDR3aa: CASSSDLAGSSYNEQFF; CDR3nt: TGTGCCAGCAGCTCCGATTTAGCGGGTTCCTCCTACAATGAGCAGTTCTTC; v_gene: TRBV5-5; d_gene: TRBD2; len: 17; abundance: NA; j_gene: TRBJ2-1
CDR3aa: CASSLSFGAGETQYF; CDR3nt: TGCGCCAGCAGCTTGTCTTTTGGGGCCGGAGAGACCCAGTACTTC; v_gene: TRBV5-1; d_gene: NA; len: 15; abundance: NA; j_gene: TRBJ2-5
CDR3aa: CASSLGSSSYNEQFF; CDR3nt: TGTGCCAGCAGCTTAGGGAGTAGTTCCTACAATGAGCAGTTCTTC; v_gene: TRBV7-2; d_gene: NA; len: 15; abundance: NA; j_gene: TRBJ2-1
CDR3aa: CATSREQGRDTIYF; CDR3nt: TGTGCCACCAGCAGAGAACAGGGACGGGACACCATATATTTT; v_gene: TRBV15; d_gene: NA; len: 14; abundance: NA; j_gene: TRBJ1-3
CDR3aa: CASTGLTGNGFF; CDR3nt: TGTGCCAGCACCGGATTGACAGGGAATGGGTTTTTT; v_gene: TRBV21-1; d_gene: NA; len: 12; abundance: NA; j_gene: TRBJ2-2
CDR3aa: CASSLEQVNTEAFF; CDR3nt: TGTGCCAGCAGCTTGGAACAGGTGAACACTGAAGCTTTCTTT; v_gene: TRBV5-4; d_gene: NA; len: 14; abundance: few; j_gene: TRBJ1-1
CDR3aa: CSVERSQETQYF; CDR3nt: TGCAGCGTTGAACGCAGCCAAGAGACCCAGTACTTC; v_gene: TRBV29-1; d_gene: NA; len: 12; abundance: few; j_gene: TRBJ2-5
CDR3aa: CASSTSIIYGGEQYF; CDR3nt: TGTGCCAGCAGCACCTCTATAATTTACGGGGGCGAGCAGTACTTC; v_gene: TRBV21-1; d_gene: NA; len: 15; abundance: NA; j_gene: TRBJ2-7
CDR3aa: CASSQALNYGYTF; CDR3nt: TGTGCCAGCAGCCAAGCTCTCAACTATGGCTATACCTTC; v_gene: TRBV4-2; d_gene: NA; len: 13; abundance: NA; j_gene: TRBJ1-2
CDR3aa: CATQGGGQGFDEQYF; CDR3nt: TGTGCCACCCAAGGGGGGGGACAGGGTTTCGACGAGCAGTACTTC; v_gene: TRBV27; d_gene: TRBD1; len: 15; abundance: NA; j_gene: TRBJ2-7
CDR3aa: CASSGAGTGNEKLFF; CDR3nt: TGTGCCAGCAGCGGTGCCGGGACAGGGAATGAAAAACTGTTTTTT; v_gene: TRBV9; d_gene: TRBD1; len: 15; abundance: NA; j_gene: TRBJ1-4
CDR3aa: CSVVLAGFYEQYF; CDR3nt: TGCAGCGTTGTTCTCGCCGGGTTCTACGAGCAGTACTTC; v_gene: TRBV29-1; d_gene: NA; len: 13; abundance: few; j_gene: TRBJ2-7
CDR3aa: CASSGLPILSGRANEQFF; CDR3nt: TGTGCCAGCAGCGGACTTCCAATCCTTAGCGGGAGGGCCAATGAGCAGTTCTTC; v_gene: TRBV9; d_gene: TRBD2; len: 18; abundance: NA; j_gene: TRBJ2-1
CDR3aa: CASSLVGLAGDGEQYF; CDR3nt: TGTGCCAGCAGCTTAGTGGGACTAGCGGGGGATGGCGAGCAGTACTTC; v_gene: TRBV7-9; d_gene: TRBD2; len: 16; abundance: NA; j_gene: TRBJ2-7
CDR3aa: CASSGQSYEQYF; CDR3nt: TGTGCCAGCAGTGGACAGTCCTACGAGCAGTACTTC; v_gene: TRBV7-2; d_gene: NA; len: 12; abundance: NA; j_gene: TRBJ2-7
CDR3aa: CASSENRGYGYTF; CDR3nt: TGTGCCAGCAGCGAAAACAGGGGGTATGGCTACACCTTC; v_gene: TRBV5-8; d_gene: TRBD1; len: 13; abundance: NA; j_gene: TRBJ1-2